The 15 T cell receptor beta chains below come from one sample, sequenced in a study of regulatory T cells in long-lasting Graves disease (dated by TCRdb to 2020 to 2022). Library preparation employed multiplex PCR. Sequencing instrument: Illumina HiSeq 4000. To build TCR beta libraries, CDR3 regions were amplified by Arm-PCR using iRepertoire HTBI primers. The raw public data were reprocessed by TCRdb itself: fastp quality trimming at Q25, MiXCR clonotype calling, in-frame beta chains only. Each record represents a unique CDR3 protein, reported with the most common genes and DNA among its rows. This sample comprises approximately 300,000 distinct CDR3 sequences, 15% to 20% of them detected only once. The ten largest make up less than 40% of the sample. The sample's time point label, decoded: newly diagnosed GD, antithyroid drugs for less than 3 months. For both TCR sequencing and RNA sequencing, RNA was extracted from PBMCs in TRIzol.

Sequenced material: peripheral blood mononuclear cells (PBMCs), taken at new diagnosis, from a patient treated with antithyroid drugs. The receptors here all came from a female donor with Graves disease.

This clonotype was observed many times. The CDR3 reads CSVDLAGGLETQYF. In DNA form, the CDR3 reads TGCAGCGTTGATCTAGCGGGAGGATTAGAGACCCAGTACTTC. The chain combines TRBV29-1 with TRBJ2-5, with TRBD2 identical over 11 bases. The CDR3 covers 14 residues. Germline CDR1 SQVTM, CDR2 ANQGSEA. V lost 3 bases and J lost 4; bases outside the gene matches: 4.

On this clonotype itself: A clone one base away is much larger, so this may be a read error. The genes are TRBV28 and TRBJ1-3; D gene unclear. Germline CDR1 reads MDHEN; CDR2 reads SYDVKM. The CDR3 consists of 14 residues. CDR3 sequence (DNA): TGTGCCGGCAGTCCAGGCTACTCTGGAAACACCATATATTTT. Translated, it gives CAGSPGYSGNTIYF.

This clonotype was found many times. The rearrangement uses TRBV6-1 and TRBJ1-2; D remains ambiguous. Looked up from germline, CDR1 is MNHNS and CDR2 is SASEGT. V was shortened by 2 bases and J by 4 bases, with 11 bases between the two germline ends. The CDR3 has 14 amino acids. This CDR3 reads CASSESDGRYGYTF. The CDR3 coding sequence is TGTGCCAGCAGTGAATCTGACGGGCGCTATGGCTACACCTTC.

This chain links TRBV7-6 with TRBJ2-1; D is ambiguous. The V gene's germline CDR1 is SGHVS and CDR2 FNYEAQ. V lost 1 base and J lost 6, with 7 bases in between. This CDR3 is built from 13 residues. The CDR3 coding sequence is TGTGCCAGCAGCTTAGAATTCCCCAATGAGCAGTTCTTC. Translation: CASSLEFPNEQFF.

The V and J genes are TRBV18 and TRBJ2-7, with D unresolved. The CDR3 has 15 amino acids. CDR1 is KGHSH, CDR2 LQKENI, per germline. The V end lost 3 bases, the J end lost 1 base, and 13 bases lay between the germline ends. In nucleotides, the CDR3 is TGTGCCAGCTCACCTTCCGCTACAGCATCCTACGAGCAGTACTTC. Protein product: CASSPSATASYEQYF.

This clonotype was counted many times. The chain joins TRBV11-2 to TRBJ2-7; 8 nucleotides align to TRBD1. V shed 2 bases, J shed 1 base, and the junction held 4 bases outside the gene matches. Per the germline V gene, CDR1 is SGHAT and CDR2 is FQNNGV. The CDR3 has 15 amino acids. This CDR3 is CASSLLGQASYEQYF. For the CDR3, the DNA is TGTGCCAGCAGCTTATTGGGACAGGCATCCTACGAGCAGTACTTC.

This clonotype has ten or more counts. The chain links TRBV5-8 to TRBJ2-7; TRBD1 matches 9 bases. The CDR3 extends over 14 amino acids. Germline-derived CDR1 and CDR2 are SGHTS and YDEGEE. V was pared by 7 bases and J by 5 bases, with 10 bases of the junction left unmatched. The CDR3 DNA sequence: TGTGCCAGCGGCACAGGGGGCACGGTCCACGAGCAGTACTTC. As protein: CASGTGGTVHEQYF.

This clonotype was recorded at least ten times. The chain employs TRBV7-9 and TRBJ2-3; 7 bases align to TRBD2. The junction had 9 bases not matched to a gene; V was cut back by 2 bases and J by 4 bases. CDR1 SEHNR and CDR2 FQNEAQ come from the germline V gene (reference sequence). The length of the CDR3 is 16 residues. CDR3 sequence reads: CASSLPRGREPDTQYF. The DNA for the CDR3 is TGTGCCAGCAGCTTACCTCGGGGGAGGGAACCAGATACGCAGTATTTT.

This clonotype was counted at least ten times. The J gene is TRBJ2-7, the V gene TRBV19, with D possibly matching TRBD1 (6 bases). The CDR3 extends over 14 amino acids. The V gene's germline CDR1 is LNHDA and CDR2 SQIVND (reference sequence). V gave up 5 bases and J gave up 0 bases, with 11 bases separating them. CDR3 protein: CASSSTGFSYEQYF. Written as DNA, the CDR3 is TGTGCCAGTAGTTCAACAGGGTTCTCCTACGAGCAGTACTTC.

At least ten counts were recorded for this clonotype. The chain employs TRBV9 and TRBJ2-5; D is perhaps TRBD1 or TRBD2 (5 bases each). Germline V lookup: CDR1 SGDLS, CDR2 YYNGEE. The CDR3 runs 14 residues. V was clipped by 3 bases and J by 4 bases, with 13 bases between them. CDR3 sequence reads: CASSGTRAGETQYF. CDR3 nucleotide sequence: TGTGCCAGCAGCGGGACCAGGGCGGGAGAGACCCAGTACTTC. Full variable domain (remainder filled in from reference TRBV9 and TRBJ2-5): DSGVTQTPKHLITATGQRVTLRCSPRSGDLSVYWYQQSLDQGLQFLIQYYNGEERAKGNILERFSAQQFPDLHSELNLSSLELGDSALYFCASSGTRAGETQYFGPGTRLLVL.

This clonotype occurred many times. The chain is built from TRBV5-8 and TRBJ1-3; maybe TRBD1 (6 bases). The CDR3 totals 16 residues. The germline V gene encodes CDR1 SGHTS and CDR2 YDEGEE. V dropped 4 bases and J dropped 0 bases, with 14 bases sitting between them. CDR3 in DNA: TGTGCCAGCAGCCTGGGACACCGGAGCTCTGGAAACACCATATATTTT. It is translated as CASSLGHRSSGNTIYF.

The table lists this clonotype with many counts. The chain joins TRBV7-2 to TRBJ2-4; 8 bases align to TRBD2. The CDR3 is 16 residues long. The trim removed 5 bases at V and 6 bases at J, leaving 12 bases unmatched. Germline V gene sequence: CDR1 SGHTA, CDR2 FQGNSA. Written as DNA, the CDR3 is TGTGCCAGCAGCAGATCACTTGGGCTAGCGGGAAACATTCAGTACTTC. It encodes CASSRSLGLAGNIQYF.

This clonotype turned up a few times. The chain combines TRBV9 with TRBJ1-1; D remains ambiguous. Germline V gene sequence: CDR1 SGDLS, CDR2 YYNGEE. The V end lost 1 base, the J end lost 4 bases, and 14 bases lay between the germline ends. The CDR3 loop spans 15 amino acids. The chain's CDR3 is CASSVIEGGGTEAFF. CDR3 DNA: TGTGCCAGCAGCGTAATCGAAGGCGGCGGCACTGAAGCTTTCTTT.

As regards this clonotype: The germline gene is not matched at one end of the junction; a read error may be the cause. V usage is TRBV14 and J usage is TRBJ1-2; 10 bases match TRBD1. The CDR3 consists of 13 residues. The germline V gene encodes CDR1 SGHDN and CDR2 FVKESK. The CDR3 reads CASSQTGTGASAF. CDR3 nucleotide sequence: TGTGCCAGCAGCCAAACCGGGACAGGGGCAAGCGCCTTC.

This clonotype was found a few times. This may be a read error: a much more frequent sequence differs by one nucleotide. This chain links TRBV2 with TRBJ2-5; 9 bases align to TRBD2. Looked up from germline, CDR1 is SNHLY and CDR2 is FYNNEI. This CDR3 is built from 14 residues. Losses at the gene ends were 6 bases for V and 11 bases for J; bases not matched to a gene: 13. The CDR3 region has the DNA TGTGCCAGCAGGGCGGGAGGGGGGCGCTATGAGCAGTACTTC. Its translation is CASRAGGGRYEQYF.